The TCR beta chain described here comes from a study of T cell responses to AZD1222 COVID-19 vaccine. The CDR3 runs 13 residues. V gave up 0 bases and J gave up 6 bases, with 7 bases separating them. Germline V gene lookup returns CDR1 SGDLS and CDR2 YYNGEE. Remarks on this clone: Its antigen is not identified.

Pooled in the analysis were second doses at about 4 or about 12 weeks. Sequencing used immunoSEQ multiplex PCR; TCRdb keeps in-frame clones, though not all of them. Of over 130,000 clones listed, about 91% are singletons. Whole-study findings and limits: Regions left unmutated in variants are reportedly the target of nearly half of spike-specific TCRs. Only six or seven AZD1222 recipients tested seropositive at baseline. Spike-wide vaccine-associated CD4 TCRs dominated at 160-218 and 743-854.

The chain links TRBV9 to TRBJ2-1; no reliable D call. The sample here was peripheral blood, taken 28 days after the second AZD1222 dose. This receptor was identified in an adult who received the AZD1222 COVID-19 vaccine. The DNA for the CDR3 is TGTGCCAGCAGCGTAGTAGGAGTCAATGAGCAGTTCTTC. Its protein product is CASSVVGVNEQFF.